The T cell receptor beta chain described here comes from a study of beta chain features in type 1 diabetes. Study results and limitations: Moderate yet significant TCRB CDR3 shortening was seen in Type 1 diabetes patients in all four CD4+ subsets.

This clone occurred a few times. Its target is not known. Investigators reverse transcribed all isolated RNA, so they sequenced expressed TCRB transcripts. Libraries were prepared by immunoSEQ multiplex PCR; TCRdb keeps only in-frame clonotypes and omits some of them. The table lists hundreds of thousands of clones, 15% of them singletons. In germline, CDR1 is SGHAT, CDR2 FQNNGV. Trimming took off 5 bases at V and 2 bases at J, with 9 bases between the two ends. The CDR3 length is 13 residues. V and J are TRBV11-2 and TRBJ2-5, with a weak D call TRBD1 (6 bases). The sample comprised naive CD4+ T cells from blood. This clonotype was obtained from a man aged 18-30 years with type 1 diabetes. CDR3: CASSPDRQETQYF. The DNA for the CDR3 is TGTGCCAGCAGCCCGGACAGACAAGAGACCCAGTACTTC.